Reported below is one T cell receptor beta chain. Its antigen is unidentified. In the same sample, other DNA sequences code for this CDR3. Time point defined: pretreatment peripheral blood. Synthetic analogs of TCR templates were spiked into every PCR. Only in-frame clones appear in the TCRdb table, and some are missing; sequencing was by immunoSEQ multiplex PCR. The sample has about 52,000 clones, 75% to 90% seen once. The sample originates from a study of PD-L1 blockade in urothelial cancer. About the research overall: Analyses were performed on blood at 3 weeks after treatment start (the second dose) and at 6 weeks.

Study-wide points: In blood at 3 weeks, tumor-associated clones expanded more among patients with durable benefit.

CDR1 and CDR2 (germline): MDHEN, SYDVKM. The CDR3 runs to 14 residues. Germline trimming cut 5 bases from V and 4 bases from J; bases unmatched to any gene: 4. The source was PBMCs, collected around atezolizumab (anti-PD-L1) treatment. The sequence was collected from a man between 50 and 59 years old with urothelial cancer. The genes are TRBV28 and TRBJ2-7; 11 bases align to TRBD1. The CDR3 nucleotides read TGTGCCAGCAGTGCCGGGACAGGGGGATACGAGCAGTACTTC. This translates into CASSAGTGGYEQYF.